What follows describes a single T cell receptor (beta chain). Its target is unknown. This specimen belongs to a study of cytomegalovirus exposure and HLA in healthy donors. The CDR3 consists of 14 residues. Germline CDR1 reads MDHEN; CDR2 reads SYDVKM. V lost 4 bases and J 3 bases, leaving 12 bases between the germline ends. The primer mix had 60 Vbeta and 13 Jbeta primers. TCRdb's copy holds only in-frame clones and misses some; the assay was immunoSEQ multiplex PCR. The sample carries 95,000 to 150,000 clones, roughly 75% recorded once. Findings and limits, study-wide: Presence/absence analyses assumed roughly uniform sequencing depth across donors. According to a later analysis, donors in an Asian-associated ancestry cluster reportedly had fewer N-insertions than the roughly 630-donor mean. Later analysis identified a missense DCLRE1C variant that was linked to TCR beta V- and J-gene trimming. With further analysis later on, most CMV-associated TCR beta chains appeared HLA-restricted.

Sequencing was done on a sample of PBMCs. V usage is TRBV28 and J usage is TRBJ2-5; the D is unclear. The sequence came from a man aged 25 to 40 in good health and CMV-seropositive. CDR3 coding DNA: TGTGCCAGCAGTTCCACTGGGCCGGAAGAGACCCAGTACTTC. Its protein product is CASSSTGPEETQYF.